A selection of T cell receptor beta chains follows, all from one sample in a study of early T cells in non-severe SARS-CoV-2 infection. TCRdb passed the 5' RACE reads through MiXCR, listing each CDR3 protein once. The data contain 85,000 to 90,000 distinct CDR3 sequences, approximately 14% of them singletons. Sequenced: whole blood. Receptors originate from an adult who was a healthcare worker with PCR-confirmed SARS-CoV-2 infection or an uninfected control (not recorded which). Each CDR3 is given without its conserved first and last residue. Each record gives: J gene, V gene, CDR3 protein.

>TRBJ1-4|TRBV7-9
ASSLETNEKLF
>TRBJ1-1|TRBV11-2
ASSPGRGGSTVNTEAF
>TRBJ1-5|TRBV20-1
SATGGGNQPQH
>TRBJ2-7|TRBV21-1
ASSKLLRLCHEQY
>TRBJ1-6|TRBV29-1
SVQGTGDSPLH
>TRBJ2-1|TRBV6-4
ASSVAGEDNEQF
>TRBJ1-1|TRBV18
ASSPKTGTNTEAF
>TRBJ1-1|TRBV12-5
ASRSPNQGRRTEAF
>TRBJ2-7|TRBV5-1
ASSSEGAWNEQY
>TRBJ1-6|TRBV18
ASSPAIQGLGVLAHNSPLH
>TRBJ2-1|TRBV11-2
ASSPLSHEQF
>TRBJ1-1|TRBV20-1
SAGLGDTEAF
>TRBJ2-3|TRBV4-2
ASSQDRRQGDRDTQY
>TRBJ2-5|TRBV20-1
SASRTAGETQY
>TRBJ1-3|TRBV29-1
SVQRSSGNTIY
>TRBJ2-1|TRBV4-3
ASSQGPTRDRGDNEQF
>TRBJ2-3|TRBV20-1
SARAGRTDTQY
>TRBJ1-3|TRBV7-9
ASDGGQRRNTIY
>TRBJ2-1|TRBV14
ASSQINEQF
>TRBJ1-1|TRBV28
ASQSPATGF
>TRBJ1-3|TRBV6-1
ASSPGHSLDNTIY
>TRBJ2-5|TRBV12-3/TRBV12-4
ASKEGPLFQETQY
>TRBJ1-2|TRBV4-2
ASSQDRGRDYGYT
>TRBJ2-5|TRBV7-9
ASSLNGGQETQY
>TRBJ2-7|TRBV7-2
ASSPGQASYEQY
>TRBJ1-1|TRBV27
ASSDDRDEAF
>TRBJ2-7|TRBV11-2
ASSLWGRRGGNYEQY
>TRBJ2-5|TRBV11-2
ASSRRRAQETQY
>TRBJ2-1|TRBV5-1
ASSLAQGYEQF
>TRBJ2-1|TRBV25-1
ASSDHSRGVWYNEQF
>TRBJ1-2|TRBV7-9
ASSHETGGLGYT
>TRBJ1-1|TRBV18
ASSKLGTEAF
>TRBJ1-1|TRBV6-5
ASSPRQGTEAF
>TRBJ2-2|TRBV10-3
AISEFAGGLTGELF
>TRBJ2-3|TRBV18
ASFPLVTGPSTDTQY
>TRBJ2-7|TRBV28
ASSLQTGGGRSYEQY
>TRBJ2-5|TRBV7-2
ASSTRQGRETQY
>TRBJ2-3|TRBV7-2
ASSPYHQADTQY
>TRBJ2-7|TRBV30
AWARGTSYEQY
>TRBJ2-7|TRBV5-4
ASSFDLAGRREQY
>TRBJ2-7|TRBV20-1
SAANYEQY
>TRBJ2-4|TRBV7-3
ASSYLAGGPNIQY
>TRBJ1-1|TRBV29-1
SVVSGGFTEAF
>TRBJ2-4|TRBV28
ASSIEGAKNIQY
>TRBJ1-1|TRBV12-3/TRBV12-4
ASSTTGASSEAF
>TRBJ2-7|TRBV20-1
SAARQGGTYEQY